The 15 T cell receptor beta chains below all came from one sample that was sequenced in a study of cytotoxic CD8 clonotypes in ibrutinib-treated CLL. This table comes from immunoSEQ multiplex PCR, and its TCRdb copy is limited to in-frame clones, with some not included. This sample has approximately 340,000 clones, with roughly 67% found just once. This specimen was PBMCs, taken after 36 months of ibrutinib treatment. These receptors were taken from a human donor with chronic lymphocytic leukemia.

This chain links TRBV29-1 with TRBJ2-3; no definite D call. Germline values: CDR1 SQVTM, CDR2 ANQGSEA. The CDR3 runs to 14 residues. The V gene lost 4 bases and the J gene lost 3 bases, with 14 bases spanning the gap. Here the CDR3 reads CSVGEPTVTDTQYF. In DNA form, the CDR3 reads TGCAGCGTTGGGGAACCCACAGTGACAGATACGCAGTATTTT.

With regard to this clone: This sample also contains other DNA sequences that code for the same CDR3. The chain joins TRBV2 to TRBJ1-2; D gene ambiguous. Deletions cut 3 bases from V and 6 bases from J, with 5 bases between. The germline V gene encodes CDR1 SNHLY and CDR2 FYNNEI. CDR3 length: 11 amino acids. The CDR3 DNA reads TGTGCCAGCAGTGAGTTTCATGGCTACACCTTC. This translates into CASSEFHGYTF.

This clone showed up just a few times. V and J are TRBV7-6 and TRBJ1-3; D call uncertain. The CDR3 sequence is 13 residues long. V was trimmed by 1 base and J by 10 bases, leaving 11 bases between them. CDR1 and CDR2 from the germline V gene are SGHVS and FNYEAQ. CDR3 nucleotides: TGTGCCAGCAGCTTAGTAAGCGTCCCGACCATATATTTT. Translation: CASSLVSVPTIYF.

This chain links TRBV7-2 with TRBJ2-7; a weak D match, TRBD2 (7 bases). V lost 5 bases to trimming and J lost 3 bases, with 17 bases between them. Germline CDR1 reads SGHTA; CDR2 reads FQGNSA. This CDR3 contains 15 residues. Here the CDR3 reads CASSPQGGGFYEQYF. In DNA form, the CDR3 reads TGTGCCAGCAGCCCCCAAGGGGGGGGGTTCTACGAGCAGTACTTC.

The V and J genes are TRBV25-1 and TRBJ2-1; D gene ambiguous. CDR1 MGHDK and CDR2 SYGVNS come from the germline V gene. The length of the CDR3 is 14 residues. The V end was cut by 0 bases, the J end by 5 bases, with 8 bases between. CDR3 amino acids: CASSEYWPDNEQFF. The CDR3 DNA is TGTGCCAGCAGTGAATATTGGCCGGACAATGAGCAGTTCTTC.

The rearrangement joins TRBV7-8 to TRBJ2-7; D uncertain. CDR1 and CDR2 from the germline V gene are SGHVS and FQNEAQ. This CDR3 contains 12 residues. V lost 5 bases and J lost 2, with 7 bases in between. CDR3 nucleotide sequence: TGTGCCAGCAGCGTTACTACCTACGAGCAGTACTTC. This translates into CASSVTTYEQYF. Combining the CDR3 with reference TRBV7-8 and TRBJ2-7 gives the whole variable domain GAGVSQSPRYKVAKRGQDVALRCDPISGHVSLFWYQQALGQGPEFLTYFQNEAQLDKSGLPSDRFFAERPEGSVSTLKIQRTQQEDSAVYLCASSVTTYEQYFGPGTRLTVT.

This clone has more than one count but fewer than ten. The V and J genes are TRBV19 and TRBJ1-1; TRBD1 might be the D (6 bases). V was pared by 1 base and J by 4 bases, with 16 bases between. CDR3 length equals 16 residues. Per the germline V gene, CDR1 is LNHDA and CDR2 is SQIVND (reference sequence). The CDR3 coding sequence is TGTGCCAGTAGTATAGGTCTGGGGGCAACGGTCACTGAAGCTTTCTTT. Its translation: CASSIGLGATVTEAFF.

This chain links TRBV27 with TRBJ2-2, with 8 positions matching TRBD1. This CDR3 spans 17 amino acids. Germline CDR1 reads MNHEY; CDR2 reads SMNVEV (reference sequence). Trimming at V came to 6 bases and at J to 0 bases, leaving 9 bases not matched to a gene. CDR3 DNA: TGTGCCAGCAGACCCCCCCGGACAGGGTCGAACACCGGGGAGCTGTTTTTT. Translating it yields CASRPPRTGSNTGELFF.

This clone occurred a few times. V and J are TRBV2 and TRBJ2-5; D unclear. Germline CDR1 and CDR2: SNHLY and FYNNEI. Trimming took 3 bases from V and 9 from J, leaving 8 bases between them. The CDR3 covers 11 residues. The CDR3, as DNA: TGTGCCAGCAGTGATATTTGGGCCCAGTACTTC. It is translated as CASSDIWAQYF.

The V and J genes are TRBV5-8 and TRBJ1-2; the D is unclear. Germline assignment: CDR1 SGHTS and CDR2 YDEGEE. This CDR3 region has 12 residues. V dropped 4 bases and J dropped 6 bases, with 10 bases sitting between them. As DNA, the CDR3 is TGTGCCAGCAGCCTGTTCAGAGATGGCTACACCTTC. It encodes CASSLFRDGYTF. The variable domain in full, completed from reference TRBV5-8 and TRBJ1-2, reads EAGVTQSPTHLIKTRGQQATLRCSPISGHTSVYWYQQALGLGLQFLLWYDEGEERNRGNFPPRFSGRQFPNYSSELNVNALELEDSALYLCASSLFRDGYTFGSGTRLTVV.

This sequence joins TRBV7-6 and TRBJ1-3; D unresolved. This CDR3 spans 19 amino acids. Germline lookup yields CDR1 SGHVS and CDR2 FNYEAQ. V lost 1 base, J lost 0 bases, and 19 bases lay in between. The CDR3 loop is CASSLVMTGRTSSGNTIYF. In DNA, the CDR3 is TGTGCCAGCAGCTTAGTCATGACTGGACGTACGAGCTCTGGAAACACCATATATTTT.

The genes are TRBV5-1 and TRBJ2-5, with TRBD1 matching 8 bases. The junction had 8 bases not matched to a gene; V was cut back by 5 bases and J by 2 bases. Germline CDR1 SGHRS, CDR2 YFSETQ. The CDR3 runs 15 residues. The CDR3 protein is CASSTPRGPQETQYF. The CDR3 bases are TGCGCCAGCAGTACGCCCAGGGGGCCACAAGAGACCCAGTACTTC.

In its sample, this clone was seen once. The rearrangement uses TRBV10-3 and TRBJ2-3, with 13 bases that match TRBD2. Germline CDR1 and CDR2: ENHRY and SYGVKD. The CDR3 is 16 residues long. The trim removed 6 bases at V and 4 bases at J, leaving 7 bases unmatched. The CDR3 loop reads CAIRTWTSGSADTQYF. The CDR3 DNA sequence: TGTGCCATCAGAACGTGGACTAGCGGGAGTGCAGATACGCAGTATTTT.

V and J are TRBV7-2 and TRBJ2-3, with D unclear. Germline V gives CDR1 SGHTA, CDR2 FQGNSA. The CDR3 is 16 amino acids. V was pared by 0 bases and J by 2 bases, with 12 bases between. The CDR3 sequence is CASSLAPGPLTDTQYF. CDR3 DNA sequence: TGTGCCAGCAGCTTAGCTCCGGGCCCACTCACAGATACGCAGTATTTT.

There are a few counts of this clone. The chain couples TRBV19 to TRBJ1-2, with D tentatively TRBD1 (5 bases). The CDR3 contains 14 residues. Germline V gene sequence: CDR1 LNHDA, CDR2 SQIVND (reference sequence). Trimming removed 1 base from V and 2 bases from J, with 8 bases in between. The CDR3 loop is CASSIVGANYGYTF. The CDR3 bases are TGTGCCAGTAGTATAGTCGGGGCGAACTATGGCTACACCTTC.